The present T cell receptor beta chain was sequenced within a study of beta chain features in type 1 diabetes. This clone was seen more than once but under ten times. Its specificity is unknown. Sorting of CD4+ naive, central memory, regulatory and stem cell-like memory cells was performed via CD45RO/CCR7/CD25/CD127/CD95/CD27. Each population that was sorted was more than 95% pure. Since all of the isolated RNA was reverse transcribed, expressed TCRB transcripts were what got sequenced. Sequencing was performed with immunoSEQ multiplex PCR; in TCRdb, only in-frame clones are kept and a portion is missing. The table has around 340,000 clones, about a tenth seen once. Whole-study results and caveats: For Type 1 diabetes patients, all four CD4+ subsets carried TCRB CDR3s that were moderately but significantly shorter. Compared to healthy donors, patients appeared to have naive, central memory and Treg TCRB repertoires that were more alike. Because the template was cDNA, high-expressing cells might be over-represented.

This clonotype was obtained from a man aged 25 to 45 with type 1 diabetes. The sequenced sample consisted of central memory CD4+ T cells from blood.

The CDR3: CASSEDSAEQFF. CDR3 nucleotides: TGTGCCAGCAGCGAGGACAGCGCAGAGCAGTTCTTC. The chain combines TRBV6-1 with TRBJ2-1; D is perhaps TRBD1 (6 bases). V lost 6 bases to trimming and J lost 10 bases, with 13 bases between them. The germline CDR1 and CDR2 sequences are MNHNS and SASEGT. This CDR3 is 12 amino acids long.